This T cell receptor (beta chain) was recorded in a study of T cells after yellow fever vaccination (dated by TCRdb to the late 2010s). Regarding the complete study: The SMART-Seq v4 Ultra Low Input RNA kit was used to prepare libraries from fractions with low cell numbers. The cohort comprised two healthy male donors, one aged 18 to 30 and one aged 30 to 40 years. Bulk TCR alpha and beta repertoires were sequenced longitudinally to track T-cell clones before and after primary and booster YFV17D yellow fever vaccination. Blood was drawn at multiple timepoints before and after primary and secondary immunization, with bulk PBMC replicates and cell subsets isolated. Beyond this particular receptor, the publication reports: A small share of clonotypes occurred in both CD4 and CD8 compartments, likely arising from convergent recombination. After the booster, most clones that had expanded after primary vaccination were detected again (approximately 97% of CD4 and around nine tenths of CD8), suggesting broad maintenance of memory. The secondary T-cell response was weaker than the primary response but faster, peaking on day 5 instead of day 15. Computational filtering was needed because FACS-sorted repertoires could contain abundant contaminating clonotypes from the bulk population. The study included only two donors, which limits how far the findings can be generalized.

TCR cDNA was synthesized by 5'RACE template switching, which introduced a universal primer site and unique molecular identifiers. Priming for cDNA synthesis came from both the TCR alpha and TCR beta constant segments. Two PCR steps were used to amplify libraries, with sample barcodes and sequencing adapters being added in the second step. Sequencing of libraries was done on Illumina HiSeq 2500 (2x100 bp) or NovaSeq (2x150 bp). In the authors' own workflow: Reads were demultiplexed and collapsed into UMI consensus sequences with MIGEC, and V(D)J alignment was performed with MiXCR. Vaccine-responding clonotypes were identified with edgeR using replicate PBMC samples, with FDR below 0.01 and a log2 fold change above 5 up to day 15 being required. CD4 or CD8 identity was assigned to each bulk clonotype according to whether the clonotype was present at higher abundance in the sequenced CD4 repertoire or the sequenced CD8 repertoire. TCRdb trimmed public reads at Q25 via fastp, called clones via MiXCR and kept in-frame beta chains. Identical CDR3 protein sequences are pooled into one entry, listed with their most common genes and DNA. The V and J calls and clone size are TCRdb's, not the authors'. This sample has about 580,000 distinct CDR3 sequences in its table, and 17% of those were observed once. Approximately 15% of the sample belongs to the ten largest clones.

Worth noting for this clonotype: What antigen it recognizes has not been identified. One base away there is no much larger clone; base qualities are not given.

The treatment or condition label on this specimen signifies: live attenuated yellow fever vaccine strain. At every blood-draw timepoint, two biological replicates of bulk PBMCs were collected. PBMCs were isolated from peripheral blood using a standard Ficoll-Paque protocol. TriZol was used to extract RNA from bulk PBMCs, CD4 and CD8 fractions, and dextramer-positive and dextramer-negative fractions. V is reduced by 2 bases and J by 2 bases, leaving a spacing of 8 bases between them. Taken from the germline V gene, the CDR1 and CDR2 loops are SGHTA and FQGNSA. From the cysteine up to the phenylalanine, the CDR3 has a length of 14 residues. The kept DNA is CDR3 alone, 42 bases in frame from the first base.

The TCR was taken from a man aged 18 to 29 who received the YFV17D yellow fever vaccine. The chain is assembled from TRBV7-2 and TRBJ2-3; the D gene lacks a confident call. Source: PBMCs, taken 5 days after the first yellow fever vaccination. Here is the DNA: TGTGCCAGCAGCTTAAGGGTAAACACAGATACGCAGTATTTT. The translation is CASSLRVNTDTQYF.